This entry describes one T cell receptor beta chain. The antigen remains undetermined. TCRdb's table, derived via immunoSEQ multiplex PCR, lists solely in-frame clones and lacks some. Of 25,000 to 35,000 clones listed, around 80% are singletons. The source of the sample is a study of OX40 agonist ivuxolimab in advanced cancers. Study as a whole: Patients were dosed with the agonistic anti-OX40 (CD134) antibody ivuxolimab. Study-level findings and limits: Some nonresponders likewise displayed low normalized T-cell clonal expansion. Among T cells, CD8+ cells averaged more expanded clones than CD4+ cells.

The sample consisted of CD4+ or CD8+ T cells sorted from blood, taken in a trial of the OX40 agonist ivuxolimab. This clonotype was sampled from an adult with an advanced solid tumor such as melanoma, head and neck, liver or kidney cancer.

In DNA, the CDR3 is TGCGCCAGCAGCCAAGATGGGACTACCCGCACAGATACGCAGTATTTT. The encoded protein is CASSQDGTTRTDTQYF. The genes are TRBV4-1 and TRBJ2-3, with TRBD2 matching 7 bases. The CDR3 runs to 16 residues. The germline V gene encodes CDR1 MGHRA and CDR2 YSYEKL. Trimming took 0 bases from V and 1 from J; bases not matched to a gene: 4.